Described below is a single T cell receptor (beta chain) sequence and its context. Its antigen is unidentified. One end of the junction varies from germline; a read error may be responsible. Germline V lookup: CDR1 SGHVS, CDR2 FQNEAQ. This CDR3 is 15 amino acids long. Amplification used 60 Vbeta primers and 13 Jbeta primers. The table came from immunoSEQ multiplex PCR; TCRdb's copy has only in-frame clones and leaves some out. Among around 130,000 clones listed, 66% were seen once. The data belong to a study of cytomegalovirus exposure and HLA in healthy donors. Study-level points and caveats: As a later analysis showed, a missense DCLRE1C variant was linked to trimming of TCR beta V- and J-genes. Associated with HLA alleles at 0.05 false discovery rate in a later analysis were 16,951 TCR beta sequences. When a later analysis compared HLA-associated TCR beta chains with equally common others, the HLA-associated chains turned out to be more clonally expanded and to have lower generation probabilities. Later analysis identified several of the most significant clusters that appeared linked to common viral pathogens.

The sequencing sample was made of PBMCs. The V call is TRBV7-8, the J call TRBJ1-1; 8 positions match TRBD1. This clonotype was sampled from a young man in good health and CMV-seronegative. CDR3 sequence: CPSSQGTGLNTEAFF. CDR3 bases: TGTCCCAGCAGCCAAGGGACAGGACTGAACACTGAAGCTTTCTTT.